This TCR beta chain appears in the sequencing data of a study of blood T cell repertoires in COVID-19. Study-level background: From the United States, Italy and Spain came samples of acute and convalescent COVID-19. T cells, B-cell-depleted T cells, or PBMCs supplied cDNA or gDNA.

The CDR3 length is 16 residues. V was shortened by 0 bases and J by 3 bases, with 14 bases between the two germline ends. Germline V CDR1 and CDR2: MRHNA, SNTAGT. Repertoires were generated with immunoSEQ multiplex PCR, while TCRdb's copy carries only in-frame clones and drops some. The sample includes 55,000 to 65,000 clones, around 83% seen only once; the top ten take around 13%. Sequences were obtained from peripheral blood. This receptor was taken from a human donor in a cohort sampled during active COVID-19. This sequence joins TRBV6-4 and TRBJ1-1; the D gene is possibly TRBD1 (5 bases). CDR3 coding DNA: TGTGCCAGCAGTGACTCGGCAGGGTGGGGGGACACTGAAGCTTTCTTT. Amino acids: CASSDSAGWGDTEAFF.